This TCR beta chain was obtained from a study of blood T cell repertoires in COVID-19. Only in-frame clones appear in the TCRdb table, and some are missing; sequencing was by immunoSEQ multiplex PCR. The sample comprises more than 150,000 clones, roughly 80% of which are singletons, and 9% to 15% rests with the top ten. This clone was seen once. Seattle researchers signed up patients amid active infection and tracked them longitudinally. Material for sequencing was peripheral blood. This clonotype originated in a woman older than 75 with COVID-19, enrolled during active disease.

In DNA, the CDR3 is TGTGCCAGCAGGAGGGATCTAAATAGCAATCAGCCCCAGCATTTT. Its translation is CASRRDLNSNQPQHF. V gene TRBV28 combines with J gene TRBJ1-5; D is unresolved. Germline V gene lookup returns CDR1 MDHEN and CDR2 SYDVKM. The CDR3 loop spans 15 amino acids. Deletions cut 6 bases from V and 0 bases from J, with 12 bases between.